The 2 T cell receptor beta chains in this list originate from one sample, sequenced in a study of T cell responses to AZD1222 COVID-19 vaccine. Assay: immunoSEQ multiplex PCR; the TCRdb copy retains only in-frame clones and omits some. The table lists about 110,000 clones, 88% of them singletons, with 5.5% to 7.5% in the top ten. The sequencing here drew on peripheral blood, taken 28 days after the second AZD1222 dose. The source is an adult who received the AZD1222 COVID-19 vaccine.

The V and J genes are TRBV18 and TRBJ1-1; D call uncertain. Trimming took off 1 base at V and 7 bases at J, with 13 bases between the two ends. The germline V gene encodes CDR1 KGHSH and CDR2 LQKENI. The CDR3 sequence is 14 residues long. The CDR3 DNA reads as TGTGCCAGCTCACCACTACGGACCCCGGATGAAGCTTTCTTT. Its translation: CASSPLRTPDEAFF.

The rearrangement joins TRBV28 to TRBJ2-3; no clear D gene. The CDR3 has 11 residues. V gave up 8 bases and J gave up 6 bases, with 9 bases separating them. In germline, CDR1 is MDHEN, CDR2 SYDVKM. DNA of the CDR3: TGTGCCAGCGCGGAGAGGGATACGCAGTATTTT. Translated, it gives CASAERDTQYF.